This TCR beta chain was identified during a study of blood T cell repertoires in COVID-19. Study at large: In each case, the material was cDNA or gDNA derived from T cells, B-cell-depleted T cells, or PBMCs.

This clone was found many times. This CDR3 is built from 14 residues. Clones were sequenced by immunoSEQ multiplex PCR, and TCRdb holds only the in-frame ones, with some missing. The sample holds roughly 180,000 clones, roughly 80% seen once. Sequencing input: peripheral blood. This TCR came from a man in his fifties or sixties with active or convalescent COVID-19. This chain uses TRBV21-1 with TRBJ2-7; the DNA was not used to check the table's D call, TRBD1. TRBV21-1 is labeled a pseudogene. CDR3 residues: CASSNRDNSYEQYF. CDR3 nucleotides: TGTGCCAGCAGCAACCGGGACAACTCCTACGAGCAGTACTTC.